One sample yielded the 15 T cell receptor beta chains listed below, sequenced in a study of shared clonotypes between healthy human individuals. Repertoires were generated with immunoSEQ multiplex PCR, while TCRdb's copy carries only in-frame clones and drops some. Among approximately 2,000,000 clones listed, about nine tenths were seen once. Sequenced material: naive CD4+ T cells from PBMCs. Described subset: CD45RA+ positively selected. Receptors originate from a man aged 18 to 29 in good health. Some clones in this sample may be carry-over from other donors' samples.

This clone occurred a few times. V usage is TRBV18 and J usage is TRBJ1-1, with no clear D. This CDR3 has 15 residues. Per the germline V gene, CDR1 is KGHSH and CDR2 is LQKENI. V was clipped by 5 bases and J by 3 bases, with 16 bases between them. CDR3 sequence reads: CASSTQVPRDTEAFF. Here the CDR3 DNA reads TGTGCCAGCTCAACGCAAGTGCCCCGAGACACTGAAGCTTTCTTT.

The V gene is TRBV5-1, the J gene TRBJ2-5, with D perhaps TRBD1 or TRBD2 (5 bases each). Between the trimmed V and J ends, which lost 0 bases and 1 base, there was a span of 10 bases. This CDR3 region has 15 residues. Germline V gene lookup returns CDR1 SGHRS and CDR2 YFSETQ. The CDR3 DNA follows: TGCGCCAGCAGCTTGGTGGCAGGGAGCCAAGAGACCCAGTACTTC. Translated, it gives CASSLVAGSQETQYF. Together with reference TRBV5-1 and TRBJ2-5, the CDR3 gives the full variable domain: KAGVTQTPRYLIKTRGQQVTLSCSPISGHRSVSWYQQTPGQGLQFLFEYFSETQRNKGNFPGRFSGRQFSNSRSEMNVSTLELGDSALYLCASSLVAGSQETQYFGPGTRLLVL.

As to this clone: Other DNA sequences in the sample encode the same CDR3. V and J are TRBV5-1 and TRBJ2-3; TRBD2 aligns across 8 bases. Germline V CDR1 and CDR2: SGHRS, YFSETQ. V was clipped by 6 bases and J by 3 bases; unmatched bases: 6. This CDR3 has 14 residues. The CDR3 loop reads CASTRTGGTDTQYF. The CDR3 DNA is TGCGCCAGCACCCGAACGGGGGGGACAGATACGCAGTATTTT.

The chain joins TRBV29-1 to TRBJ2-7; either TRBD1 or TRBD2 may supply D (5 bases each). This CDR3 has 12 amino acids. Trimming shortened V by 8 bases and J by 2 bases, and 13 bases separated the two germline ends. Looked up from germline, CDR1 is SQVTM and CDR2 is ANQGSEA. As DNA, the CDR3 is TGCAGCTTCCGGACGGGACCCTACGAGCAGTACTTC. This sequence encodes CSFRTGPYEQYF.

The chain employs TRBV10-3 and TRBJ1-1; D is uncertain. Per germline, CDR1 ENHRY and CDR2 SYGVKD. V was cut by 6 bases and J by 2 bases, with 10 bases left in between. The CDR3 contains 13 residues. In nucleotides, the CDR3 is TGTGCCATCAGCAGGAGTGGAAACACTGAAGCTTTCTTT. Translated: CAISRSGNTEAFF.

This clone has only one observation. The V gene is TRBV30, the J gene TRBJ2-7; D may match TRBD1 or TRBD2 (6 bases each). This CDR3 spans 16 amino acids. The V gene lost 3 bases and the J gene lost 0 bases, with 18 bases spanning the gap. Germline V CDR1 and CDR2: GTSNPN, SVGIG (reference sequence). The CDR3 spells CAWRRGPGLVSYEQYF. The CDR3 region has the DNA TGTGCCTGGAGACGGGGGCCGGGACTGGTCTCCTACGAGCAGTACTTC.

This chain joins TRBV28 and TRBJ2-5; 7 bases fit TRBD1. Germline V gene sequence: CDR1 MDHEN, CDR2 SYDVKM. The CDR3 is 16 residues long. Unmatched junction bases numbered 11, after V lost 6 bases and J lost 1 base. The CDR3 DNA is TGTGCCAGCAGCTCCTACTCGGGACAGTCCCAAGAGACCCAGTACTTC. This encodes CASSSYSGQSQETQYF.

The genes are TRBV7-3 and TRBJ2-1; tentatively, D is TRBD2 (6 bases). V lost 0 bases, J lost 2 bases, and 17 bases lay in between. Germline CDR1 reads SGHTA; CDR2 reads FQGTGA. The CDR3 runs 18 residues. The CDR3 DNA is TGTGCCAGCAGCTTAACTCCGGGCGGGATGGGGACCTACAATGAGCAGTTCTTC. Protein product: CASSLTPGGMGTYNEQFF.

This chain uses TRBV6-5 with TRBJ1-1; D unclear. The CDR3 is 11 residues long. With 6 bases removed from V and 11 bases from J, the gap between germline ends came to 13 bases. Germline V gene sequence: CDR1 MNHEY, CDR2 SVGAGI. The CDR3, as DNA: TGTGCCAGCAGGGGTATCCTAGGGGCTTTCTTT. Its translation: CASRGILGAFF.

This sequence joins TRBV6-5 and TRBJ1-3; perhaps TRBD1 as D (5 bases). Trimming took 6 bases from V and 0 from J, leaving 9 bases between them. CDR3 size: 14 residues. From germline, CDR1 is MNHEY and CDR2 SVGAGI. The CDR3 region has the DNA TGTGCCAGCAGCCGGGACGTCTCTGGAAACACCATATATTTT. Its translation is CASSRDVSGNTIYF.

The V call is TRBV11-3, the J call TRBJ2-3; tentative D call: TRBD2 (6 bases). Germline V gene data show CDR1 as SGHNT and CDR2 as YENEEA. The CDR3 loop spans 17 amino acids. V was clipped by 5 bases and J by 2 bases, with 20 bases between them. The DNA of the CDR3 is TGTGCCAGCAGCCAGAGGAGGGGCGGGCGGGCCACAGATACGCAGTATTTT. This encodes CASSQRRGGRATDTQYF.

Written as DNA, the CDR3 is TGTGCCAGCAGCCAAGCCACAGGGGTGGACATTCAGTACTTC. Encoded protein: CASSQATGVDIQYF. The rearrangement links TRBV14 to TRBJ2-4, with 7 bases lining up with TRBD1. Trimming cost V 1 base and J 8 bases; bases outside gene matches: 5. CDR1 and CDR2 (germline): SGHDN, FVKESK. The CDR3 is made up of 14 amino acids.

This chain uses TRBV6-1 with TRBJ2-2; TRBD2 aligns across 7 bases. The germline V gene has CDR1 MNHNS and CDR2 SASEGT. V dropped 2 bases and J dropped 6; count of bases not matched to a gene: 3. CDR3 length equals 14 residues. The CDR3 spells CASSERGVSGELFF. In nucleotides, the CDR3 is TGTGCCAGCAGTGAACGGGGGGTCTCCGGGGAGCTGTTTTTT.

Notes on this clone: Other DNA sequences in the same sample also yield this CDR3. The chain has TRBV6-1 and TRBJ2-7; TRBD1 matches 8 bases. Germline-derived CDR1 and CDR2 are MNHNS and SASEGT. The CDR3 covers 13 residues. J gave up 2 bases and V 6 bases, and 3 bases lay outside the gene matches. DNA for the CDR3: TGTGCCAGCAGGGCAGGGGGCCCCTACGAGCAGTACTTC. Its protein is CASRAGGPYEQYF.

The CDR3 nucleotides read TGTGCCAGCAGTTCGGGACAGATCAAGGGCAATTCACCCCTCCACTTT. Translating gives CASSSGQIKGNSPLHF. The chain is built from TRBV28 and TRBJ1-6; 7 bases are shared with TRBD1. Germline values: CDR1 MDHEN, CDR2 SYDVKM. V dropped 4 bases and J dropped 7; count of bases not matched to a gene: 10. There are 16 residues in the CDR3.